This T cell receptor beta chain was identified during a study of breast tumors, draining lymph nodes, adjacent tissues. Germline V gives CDR1 MGHRA, CDR2 YSYEKL. V gave up 4 bases and J gave up 5 bases; unmatched junction bases: 1. The CDR3 runs to 14 residues. Breast cancer patients provided tissue from their axillary draining lymph nodes. TCRdb reprocessed the multiplex PCR reads via MiXCR and lists one record per CDR3 protein. The table has some 230,000 distinct CDR3 sequences, less than 35% seen once; the top ten hold approximately 4%. This clonotype was observed at least ten times. The clonotype comes from a female donor with breast cancer. Some clones in this sample may be carry-over from other donors' samples. Sequenced: axillary lymph node tissue. The genes are TRBV4-1 and TRBJ2-5, with TRBD2 matching 13 bases. CDR3 bases: TGCGCCAGCAGCCTACTAGCGGGAGGGGAGACCCAGTACTTC. It codes for CASSLLAGGETQYF.